The 7 T cell receptor beta chains reported below all come from one sample, sequenced in a study of neurological immune-mediated disorders. Time point defined: longitudinal time-point 1 (baseline). In TCRdb, the 5' RACE reads were re-called with MiXCR into one record per CDR3 protein. The table has approximately 46,000 distinct CDR3 sequences, 8% to 10% seen once. Source material: PBMCs. Source of these receptors: a woman between 40 and 55 years old in good health.

This clonotype was seen many times. The J gene is TRBJ1-5, the V gene TRBV15; 8 nucleotides align to TRBD1. V shed 0 bases and J 7 bases; nucleotides not matched to a gene: 5. This CDR3 has 15 residues. Germline assignment: CDR1 LNHNV and CDR2 YYDKDF (reference sequence). In DNA, the CDR3 is TGTGCCACCAGCAGAGATGACAGGGGACGCCAGCCCCAGCATTTT. The encoded protein is CATSRDDRGRQPQHF.

This clonotype was seen many times. The rearrangement joins TRBV7-2 to TRBJ1-5, with D perhaps matching TRBD1 (6 bases). The CDR3 spans 15 residues. V lost 0 bases and J lost 5, with 11 bases in between. Germline assignment: CDR1 SGHTA and CDR2 FQGNSA. Here the CDR3 reads CASSLAPGQYQPQHF. CDR3 DNA sequence: TGTGCCAGCAGCTTAGCCCCCGGACAGTATCAGCCCCAGCATTTT.

In this sample, this clonotype turned up many times. This chain links TRBV10-3 with TRBJ2-7; 7 bases are a match to TRBD1. V lost 6 bases, J lost 0 bases, and 11 bases stayed unmatched. Germline CDR1 ENHRY, CDR2 SYGVKD. The CDR3 loop spans 16 amino acids. The chain's CDR3 is CAIRETGTETSYEQYF. The CDR3 nucleotides are TGTGCCATCAGGGAAACCGGGACAGAGACCTCCTACGAGCAGTACTTC.

This clonotype has at least ten counts. This chain joins TRBV2 and TRBJ2-2; 7 bases fit TRBD1. Germline V CDR1 and CDR2: SNHLY, FYNNEI. V was pared by 7 bases and J by 7 bases, with 12 bases of the junction left unmatched. The CDR3 consists of 15 residues. Here the CDR3 reads CASTQLDRAGGELFF. The DNA of the CDR3 is TGTGCCAGCACCCAGCTTGACAGGGCTGGCGGGGAGCTGTTTTTT.

This clonotype was counted at least ten times. The rearrangement links TRBV6-2 or TRBV6-3 to TRBJ2-7; TRBD2 agrees at 9 bases. Germline V gene lookup returns CDR1 MNHEY and CDR2 SVGEGT. The V and J ends lost 6 bases and 1 base, in that order; junction bases with no gene match: 7. This CDR3 contains 15 residues. CDR3 residues: CASSHPGLASYEQYF. The CDR3 DNA reads as TGTGCCAGCAGCCACCCGGGACTAGCATCCTACGAGCAGTACTTC.

This clonotype was picked up many times. V and J are TRBV12-3 or TRBV12-4 and TRBJ2-4, with D perhaps TRBD1 (6 bases). The ends were cut back, 4 bases at V and 3 bases at J, with 13 bases in the middle. The CDR3 consists of 15 residues. DNA for the CDR3: TGTGCCAGCAGTTCCTCGGGACACGTCAAAAACATTCAGTACTTC. Residues: CASSSSGHVKNIQYF.

This clonotype was observed at least ten times. The chain joins TRBV20-1 to TRBJ1-2; the D gene is possibly TRBD1 (5 bases). Germline values: CDR1 DFQATT, CDR2 SNEGSKA (reference sequence). The germline V and J ends were trimmed by 3 bases and 4 bases, with 24 bases remaining between them. CDR3 length equals 17 residues. Here the CDR3 DNA reads TGCAGTGCTAGTCAGGCGGGTTGGGTTCCAGGGAGCTATGGCTACACCTTC. It translates to CSASQAGWVPGSYGYTF.